This paragraph covers one TCR beta chain sequence. The data were obtained in a study of blood T cell repertoires in COVID-19. In the original analysis: Estimation of nucleated cell counts relied on the amplification of reference gene primers. The data were produced by immunoSEQ multiplex PCR, yet TCRdb's version contains in-frame clones alone and is incomplete. V and J calls and clone size are given by that table; D and trimming were obtained from the DNA. Of 160,000 or so clones in the sample, over 80% were seen once. This TCR came from a woman between 50 and 59 years old with acute or convalescent COVID-19. The sample taken for sequencing was peripheral blood.

CDR3 sequence (DNA): TGTGCCAGCAGCATTCCGTGGAGTGCGGAGACCCAGTACTTC. Its protein product is CASSIPWSAETQYF. The chain links TRBV7-6 to TRBJ2-5; no clear D gene. CDR1 and CDR2 (germline): SGHVS, FNYEAQ. The germline V and J ends were trimmed by 5 bases and 5 bases, with 15 bases remaining between them. The CDR3 contains 14 residues.